Listed below are T cell receptor beta chains from one sample, sequenced in a study of CD8 T cells in ankylosing spondylitis. TCRdb fed the 5' RACE reads into MiXCR, producing one record per CDR3 protein. The sample comprises about 350,000 distinct CDR3 sequences, roughly 20% of which are singletons, and about an eighth rests with the top ten. Sequenced input: blood, either unsorted or a sorted T cell fraction (not recorded which). The source of these receptors is a male donor with ankylosing spondylitis or in good health (not recorded which). Each CDR3 is given with its conserved first and last residue.

V: TRBV9; CDR3: CASSVGGDRGAYEQYF
V: TRBV6-5; CDR3: CASSYSAGSPSDTQYF
V: TRBV19; CDR3: CASSIQIAKNIQYF
V: TRBV12-3/TRBV12-4; CDR3: CASSFGLSSTDTQYF
V: TRBV20-1; CDR3: CSARDREAGYEQYF
V: TRBV4-1; CDR3: CASSQEGGLETQYF
V: TRBV6-1; CDR3: CASSRPPGALIYEQYF
V: TRBV24-1; CDR3: CATSDYRGESNTGELFF
V: TRBV6-4; CDR3: CASRAGINYGYTF
V: TRBV21-1; CDR3: CASSVYPGQGVDEQFF
V: TRBV5-4; CDR3: CASSLVPAGGENEQFF
V: TRBV12-3/TRBV12-4; CDR3: CASSTSGVLEQFF
V: TRBV29-1; CDR3: CSVTGANTGELFF
V: TRBV5-5; CDR3: CASSPGQLLETQYF
V: TRBV9; CDR3: CASREGVNTGELFF
V: TRBV9; CDR3: CASSDDGNQETQYF
V: TRBV28; CDR3: CASKDRDYRGGTDTQYF
V: TRBV30; CDR3: CAWSLTNTGELFF
V: TRBV11-1; CDR3: CASSSGLAGATSSYNEQFF
V: TRBV6-1; CDR3: CASSRNRDGYYGYTF
V: TRBV29-1; CDR3: CSVIDEGTGAYNEQFF
V: TRBV27; CDR3: CASSLLPGQGFGQYF
V: TRBV29-1; CDR3: CSVAGGTYEQYF
V: TRBV7-8; CDR3: CASSLGGRFYNEQFF
V: TRBV6-1; CDR3: CASSPGQPYNEQFF
V: TRBV27; CDR3: CASSLSRYNEQFF
V: TRBV30; CDR3: CAWSGAGGLDTQYF
V: TRBV10-3; CDR3: CAISESEASEQYF
V: TRBV12-3/TRBV12-4; CDR3: CAILNSTSSTDTQYF
V: TRBV20-1; CDR3: CSARDLTSGYEQYF
V: TRBV20-1; CDR3: CSARSGERTEWGTDTQYF
V: TRBV12-3/TRBV12-4; CDR3: CASSPGPLGGEQYF
V: TRBV6-1; CDR3: CASSETGQRTFSSYNSPLHF
V: TRBV7-9; CDR3: CASSATRGETQYF
V: TRBV27; CDR3: CASSLIGGLYEQYF
V: TRBV7-2; CDR3: CASSFSRGYEQYF